This T cell receptor beta chain was found in a study of blood T cells in healthy people across ages. Whole-study findings and limits: Roughly linearly, TCR beta diversity per million T cells fell as age increased. Higher naive T cell percentage went strongly together with higher TCR beta diversity.

V lost 4 bases and J lost 5, with 14 bases in between. This CDR3 comprises 15 residues. The second PCR ran about 6 to 11 cycles with a sample-barcoded 5' primer and J-beta primers. Via MiXCR, TCRdb re-called the 5' RACE reads, giving one row per CDR3 protein. The repertoire consists of about 1.4 million distinct CDR3 sequences, with around 59% occurring once and the leading ten covering about 6.3%. On this clonotype itself: Its antigen is undetermined.

This receptor was taken from a man aged 18-30 years in good health. Material for sequencing was blood. The rearrangement joins TRBV12-3 or TRBV12-4 to TRBJ2-2; D unclear. CDR3 coding DNA: TGTGCCAGCAGTTCCTCTGGCAGCCCTACCGGGGAGCTGTTTTTT. This encodes CASSSSGSPTGELFF.